The 32 T cell receptor beta chains below all came from one sample that was sequenced in a study of T cells in Graves' hyperthyroidism and ophthalmopathy. There were TCR beta CDR3 regions amplified from RNA transcripts. Carried out on the TCR CDR3, a first-round RT-PCR used the HTBI primer set. TCRdb fed the multiplex PCR reads into MiXCR, producing one record per CDR3 protein. The table has 600,000 or so distinct CDR3 sequences, under 20% seen once; the top ten hold about 3.8%. Sample: blood. The source is a woman younger than 45 with Graves' hyperthyroidism.

The chain links TRBV28 to TRBJ2-7; TRBD1 agrees at 10 bases. This CDR3 region has 17 residues. Germline trimming cut 5 bases from V and 4 bases from J; bases unmatched to any gene: 14. Per germline, CDR1 MDHEN and CDR2 SYDVKM. The CDR3 sequence is CASSIGKIGTGAYEQYF. DNA for the CDR3: TGTGCCAGCAGTATTGGTAAAATTGGGACAGGGGCATACGAGCAGTACTTC.

This clonotype was seen more than once but under ten times. V usage is TRBV20-1 and J usage is TRBJ1-5; 7 nucleotides match TRBD1. This CDR3 contains 14 residues. Germline values: CDR1 DFQATT, CDR2 SNEGSKA (reference sequence). With V trimmed by 1 base and J by 5 bases, 5 bases remained unmatched. The CDR3 DNA reads as TGCAGTGCTAGAGCGGGACAGTCATATCAGCCCCAGCATTTT. Amino acid sequence: CSARAGQSYQPQHF.

This clonotype was observed at least ten times. The chain uses TRBV6-1 and TRBJ1-2, with D tentatively TRBD1 (5 bases). This CDR3 is 14 amino acids long. Germline CDR1 MNHNS, CDR2 SASEGT. The germline V and J ends were trimmed by 2 bases and 7 bases, with 14 bases remaining between them. The CDR3 DNA is TGTGCCAGCAGTGAATTACAGGATGCTGCTGGCTACACCTTC. Protein sequence: CASSELQDAAGYTF.

The table lists this clonotype with many counts. This sequence joins TRBV12-3 or TRBV12-4 and TRBJ2-7; 9 bases agree with TRBD2. V dropped 6 bases and J dropped 1; count of bases not matched to a gene: 10. The length of the CDR3 is 16 residues. The CDR3 region is CASRGPGTSSSYEQYF. CDR3 nucleotides: TGTGCCAGCAGGGGACCCGGGACTAGCAGTTCCTACGAGCAGTACTTC.

This clonotype was counted many times. This chain uses TRBV2 with TRBJ2-5; 10 bases fit TRBD2. This CDR3 contains 14 residues. The V and J ends lost 6 bases and 3 bases, in that order; junction bases with no gene match: 4. Germline V gives CDR1 SNHLY, CDR2 FYNNEI. CDR3 loop: CASRGTSAEETQYF. CDR3 coding DNA: TGTGCCAGCAGGGGGACTAGCGCCGAAGAGACCCAGTACTTC.

The V and J genes are TRBV3-1 and TRBJ2-3; weak D call: TRBD2 (6 bases). This CDR3 has 14 residues. Germline assignment: CDR1 LGHDT and CDR2 YNNKEL (reference sequence). V lost 4 bases to trimming and J lost 7 bases, with 15 bases between them. CDR3 region: CASSRRGASNTQYF. The CDR3 DNA reads TGTGCCAGCAGCCGACGCGGGGCGTCAAATACGCAGTATTTT.

The chain combines TRBV10-2 with TRBJ2-5; D possibly uses TRBD1 or TRBD2 (5 bases each). This CDR3 contains 13 residues. V lost 6 bases and J 9 bases, leaving 17 bases between the germline ends. Germline CDR1 reads WSHSY; CDR2 reads SAAADI. The CDR3 coding sequence is TGCGCCAGCAGCCCCCGGGACCGTGGGGCCCAGTACTTC. It encodes CASSPRDRGAQYF.

The chain links TRBV6-1 to TRBJ2-7; 8 bases fit TRBD2. The germline V gene encodes CDR1 MNHNS and CDR2 SASEGT. CDR3 length equals 16 residues. With 2 bases clipped from V and 5 bases from J, the junction kept 11 bases outside the gene matches. CDR3 sequence: CASSEFKREIVHEQYF. The CDR3 DNA reads as TGTGCCAGCAGTGAATTTAAGCGGGAGATCGTCCACGAGCAGTACTTC.

This chain uses TRBV5-1 with TRBJ1-2, with D tentatively TRBD1 (5 bases). Germline V gene lookup returns CDR1 SGHRS and CDR2 YFSETQ. The CDR3 extends over 16 amino acids. V lost 0 bases and J 4 bases, leaving 16 bases between the germline ends. The CDR3 protein is CASSLAGTDNFYGYTF. The CDR3 region has the DNA TGCGCCAGCAGCTTGGCCGGGACGGACAACTTCTATGGCTACACCTTC.

This sequence joins TRBV5-1 and TRBJ2-5; possible D gene TRBD1, 5 bases. This CDR3 has 15 residues. Trimming removed 0 bases at V and 7 bases at J, with 16 bases between. CDR1 is SGHRS, CDR2 YFSETQ, per germline. CDR3 residues: CASSLETGRKGTQYF. The CDR3 DNA reads TGCGCCAGCAGCTTGGAAACAGGACGAAAAGGGACCCAGTACTTC.

The rearrangement joins TRBV20-1 to TRBJ2-4; 14 bases line up with TRBD2. Germline CDR1 is DFQATT and CDR2 is SNEGSKA (reference sequence). The CDR3 consists of 17 residues. Losses at the gene ends were 5 bases for V and 8 bases for J; bases not matched to a gene: 14. CDR3 DNA sequence: TGCAGTGCTTTTCTGACTAGCGGGAGGGCCGTGAATGACATTCAGTACTTC. Protein sequence: CSAFLTSGRAVNDIQYF.

This clonotype was observed many times. The V and J genes are TRBV20-1 and TRBJ1-2, with TRBD1 matching 7 bases. This CDR3 is built from 13 residues. Unmatched junction bases numbered 6, after V lost 6 bases and J lost 2 bases. Germline V gene lookup returns CDR1 DFQATT and CDR2 SNEGSKA (reference sequence). The CDR3: CSAQTGFNYGYTF. The CDR3 nucleotides are TGCAGTGCCCAGACAGGGTTCAACTATGGCTACACCTTC.

This clonotype was recorded a few times. This chain links TRBV29-1 with TRBJ2-7, with D maybe TRBD2 (6 bases). CDR3 length: 15 residues. CDR1 is SQVTM and CDR2 is ANQGSEA in the germline V gene. Trimming pared 5 bases from V and 3 bases from J, leaving 20 bases between. The DNA of the CDR3 is TGCAGCGTTTCCGGGACGAAAGCGGGTGGCTACGAGCAGTACTTC. Encoded protein: CSVSGTKAGGYEQYF.

This clonotype was seen ten or more times. This chain uses TRBV6-1 with TRBJ2-7, with D perhaps matching TRBD1 (6 bases). The germline CDR1 and CDR2 sequences are MNHNS and SASEGT. V lost 6 bases and J lost 2, with 14 bases in between. This CDR3 contains 14 residues. This chain's CDR3 is CASRASGAPYEQYF. The CDR3 DNA sequence: TGTGCCAGCAGAGCGTCAGGGGCCCCCTACGAGCAGTACTTC.

In its sample, this clonotype was seen many times. This rearrangement joins TRBV30 to TRBJ2-2; 7 bases line up with TRBD2. From germline, CDR1 is GTSNPN and CDR2 SVGIG (reference sequence). V was pared by 5 bases and J by 4 bases, with 10 bases of the junction left unmatched. The CDR3 sequence is 15 residues long. As DNA, the CDR3 is TGTGCCTGGCTCGGGGCGGGAGCGCCCACCGGGGAGCTGTTTTTT. Translation gives CAWLGAGAPTGELFF.

This clonotype was counted at least ten times. The rearrangement uses TRBV2 and TRBJ2-7, with D unresolved. Germline CDR1 reads SNHLY; CDR2 reads FYNNEI. Trimming stripped 3 bases from V and 1 base from J, with 13 bases between. CDR3 length: 15 amino acids. CDR3: CASSEFRSVSYEQYF. CDR3 DNA: TGTGCCAGCAGTGAGTTTAGGAGCGTGTCCTACGAGCAGTACTTC. Using reference TRBV2 and TRBJ2-7 for the parts outside the CDR3, the full variable domain is EPEVTQTPSHQVTQMGQEVILRCVPISNHLYFYWYRQILGQKVEFLVSFYNNEISEKSEIFDDQFSVERPDGSNFTLKIRSTKLEDSAMYFCASSEFRSVSYEQYFGPGTRLTVT.

This clonotype came up many times. The gene calls are TRBV3-1 and TRBJ1-5; 10 nucleotides align to TRBD1. CDR3 length: 16 amino acids. Trimming at V came to 3 bases and at J to 6 bases, leaving 8 bases not matched to a gene. Germline V gene lookup returns CDR1 LGHDT and CDR2 YNNKEL (reference sequence). The CDR3 region has the DNA TGTGCCAGCAGCCATTGGGACAGGGGAAGGGGTCAGCCCCAGCATTTT. Translated: CASSHWDRGRGQPQHF.

V gene TRBV7-3 combines with J gene TRBJ2-3, with D unclear. Germline values: CDR1 SGHTA, CDR2 FQGTGA. Trimming pared 5 bases from V and 2 bases from J, leaving 8 bases between. The CDR3 is 13 residues long. The CDR3 sequence is CASSLYHTDTQYF. The CDR3 coding sequence is TGTGCCAGCAGCCTCTACCACACAGATACGCAGTATTTT.

This chain's CDR3 is CSGTGLAGAEQYF. The CDR3 nucleotides read TGCAGCGGGACGGGACTAGCGGGAGCCGAGCAGTACTTC. The chain recombines TRBV29-1 with TRBJ2-7; TRBD2 matches at 14 bases. CDR3 size: 13 residues. The V and J ends lost 7 bases and 6 bases, in that order; junction bases with no gene match: 5. The germline V gene has CDR1 SQVTM and CDR2 ANQGSEA.

This clonotype occurred a few times. The chain links TRBV20-1 to TRBJ2-5, with 7 bases matching TRBD2. The CDR3 has 14 residues. Germline CDR1 DFQATT, CDR2 SNEGSKA (reference sequence). The DNA for the CDR3 is TGCAGCCCGGAAGCGCGGGGGAGAAAAGAGACCCAGTACTTC. This translates into CSPEARGRKETQYF.

This clonotype was recorded at least ten times. J is TRBJ2-1 and V is TRBV28; no firm D call. The V and J ends lost 3 bases and 4 bases respectively, with 10 bases between them. Germline V gene data show CDR1 as MDHEN and CDR2 as SYDVKM. The CDR3 is made up of 14 amino acids. The CDR3, as DNA: TGTGCCAGCAGTTTTCCTCCGGATTACAATGAGCAGTTCTTC. Protein product: CASSFPPDYNEQFF.

The sample holds a few counts of this clonotype. This chain connects TRBV7-8 to TRBJ2-7; no firm D call. Germline values: CDR1 SGHVS, CDR2 FQNEAQ. Trimming left V 0 bases short and J 2 bases short, with 11 bases between. This CDR3 has 15 residues. The CDR3: CASSLAAVEPYEQYF. In nucleotides, the CDR3 is TGTGCCAGCAGCTTAGCGGCGGTCGAACCCTACGAGCAGTACTTC.

The chain employs TRBV5-1 and TRBJ2-2; a weak D match, TRBD2 (6 bases). The ends were cut back, 5 bases at V and 9 bases at J, with 20 bases in the middle. Germline CDR1 reads SGHRS; CDR2 reads YFSETQ. The length of the CDR3 is 15 residues. In nucleotides, the CDR3 is TGCGCCAGCAGTGGGGGAGGCGGATTCGCGAGGGAGCTGTTTTTT. Translation: CASSGGGGFARELFF.

V gene TRBV28 combines with J gene TRBJ1-6, with 7 bases aligning to TRBD1. Per germline, CDR1 MDHEN and CDR2 SYDVKM. V trimming: 7 bases; J trimming: 10 bases; junction bases outside the gene matches: 16. The CDR3 loop spans 16 amino acids. CDR3 nucleotide sequence: TGTGCCAGCACCCCCCCGGACAGGTCCCTAGGCTCACCCCTCCACTTT. It codes for CASTPPDRSLGSPLHF.

This clonotype was counted at least ten times. The rearrangement uses TRBV2 and TRBJ2-7; the D is unclear. Germline V gene sequence: CDR1 SNHLY, CDR2 FYNNEI. CDR3 length equals 13 residues. V gave up 8 bases and J gave up 6 bases, with 17 bases separating them. DNA of the CDR3: TGTGCCAGCCGCGTGCAGGAATCCGCCGAGCAGTACTTC. Protein: CASRVQESAEQYF.

The sample holds many counts of this clonotype. The chain employs TRBV5-1 and TRBJ2-1; TRBD2 matches 14 bases. Looked up from germline, CDR1 is SGHRS and CDR2 is YFSETQ. The CDR3 totals 19 residues. Unmatched junction bases numbered 5, after V lost 0 bases and J lost 0 bases. CDR3 region: CASSLVGLAGVSSYNEQFF. The CDR3 nucleotides read TGCGCCAGCAGCTTGGTGGGACTAGCGGGAGTTTCCTCCTACAATGAGCAGTTCTTC.

The rearrangement uses TRBV20-1 and TRBJ2-7; TRBD1 agrees at 9 bases. The length of the CDR3 is 13 residues. The J segment lost 4 bases and the V segment lost 7 bases, leaving 8 bases of the junction unmatched. Germline CDR1 DFQATT, CDR2 SNEGSKA (reference sequence). The CDR3 nucleotides read TGCAGTGTGAGGACAGGGGTTATGTACGAGCAGTACTTC. Translation gives CSVRTGVMYEQYF.

This clonotype was seen repeatedly, ten times or more. CDR3 residues: CASSFPGRNTDTQYF. DNA for the CDR3: TGTGCCAGCAGTTTCCCGGGAAGGAACACAGATACGCAGTATTTT. The V and J genes are TRBV28 and TRBJ2-3; possible D gene TRBD2, 5 bases. The CDR3 contains 15 residues. V lost 3 bases, J lost 2 bases, and 12 bases lay in between. Germline CDR1 is MDHEN and CDR2 is SYDVKM.

This clonotype was detected only a few times. Given a much more abundant clone one base away, this may be a read error. V is TRBV11-1 and J is TRBJ2-5; 10 bases agree with TRBD2. TRBJ2-1 matches the DNA end more closely, so the J call is doubtful. Germline V gene data show CDR1 as SGHAT and CDR2 as FQDESV (reference sequence). This CDR3 contains 15 residues. The CDR3 nucleotides are TGTGCCAGCAGCCTAGGGGCTAGCGGGAGACAGACCCAGTTCTTC. Translated: CASSLGASGRQTQFF.

As DNA, the CDR3 is TGTGCCAGCAGCTACGGAACCCTATACCAAGAGACCCAGTACTTC. It codes for CASSYGTLYQETQYF. The chain uses TRBV5-6 and TRBJ2-5; no definite D call. The germline V gene has CDR1 SGHDT and CDR2 YYEEEE. V lost 3 bases and J 0 bases, leaving 12 bases between the germline ends. This CDR3 has 15 amino acids.

J is TRBJ1-1 and V is TRBV10-1; D is ambiguous. V shed 7 bases and J shed 5 bases, with 14 bases lying between them. Germline V gene sequence: CDR1 WNHNN, CDR2 SYGVQD (reference sequence). This CDR3 comprises 13 residues. The CDR3 bases are TGCGCCAGCATCCAATTCCGAGGAACTGAAGCTTTCTTT. It is translated as CASIQFRGTEAFF.

This clonotype was detected ten times or more. J is TRBJ2-2 and V is TRBV3-1; 12 bases line up with TRBD2. The CDR3 has 19 amino acids. Germline V gene lookup returns CDR1 LGHDT and CDR2 YNNKEL (reference sequence). The junction had 11 bases not matched to a gene; V was cut back by 4 bases and J by 2 bases. The CDR3 loop is CASSPEHLGLAGNTGELFF. The DNA of the CDR3 is TGTGCCAGCAGCCCGGAGCATCTTGGACTAGCGGGAAACACCGGGGAGCTGTTTTTT.